The 16 T cell receptor beta chains reported below all come from one sample, sequenced in a study of T cell clonotyping in hematopoietic cell transplantation. Clones were read by immunoSEQ multiplex PCR, and TCRdb kept only the in-frame ones, dropping some. The table records fewer than 40,000 clones, 88% of them present only once. The sample consisted of peripheral blood mononuclear cells. These receptors all come from a woman in her 40s in good health. Some clones in this sample may be carry-over from other donors' samples.

Details on this clone: The junction and the germline gene differ at one end; a read error may be behind it. This rearrangement joins TRBV11-2 to TRBJ2-7; weak D call: TRBD2 (6 bases). CDR1 and CDR2 (germline): SGHAT, FQNNGV. The CDR3 runs 13 residues. For the CDR3, the DNA is TGTGCCAGCAGTTTAGTCGTGGCTAGCGAACAGTACTTC. Residues: CASSLVVASEQYF.

V gene TRBV28 combines with J gene TRBJ1-2; no clear D. This CDR3 is built from 14 residues. The V end lost 4 bases, the J end lost 2 bases, and 11 bases lay between the germline ends. The germline V gene has CDR1 MDHEN and CDR2 SYDVKM. DNA of the CDR3: TGTGCCAGCAGTTCATCAGGAACAAACTATGGCTACACCTTC. Translation: CASSSSGTNYGYTF.

V usage is TRBV25-1 and J usage is TRBJ1-4; D not certain. Per the germline V gene, CDR1 is MGHDK and CDR2 is SYGVNS. Trimming took 3 bases from V and 3 from J, leaving 2 bases between them. CDR3 length: 12 amino acids. CDR3 amino acids: CASSDPNEKLFF. CDR3 nucleotide sequence: TGTGCCAGCAGTGACCCTAATGAAAAACTGTTTTTT.

The genes are TRBV11-2 and TRBJ1-3; 11 bases match TRBD1. This CDR3 comprises 18 residues. Trimming cost V 1 base and J 3 bases; bases outside gene matches: 8. The germline V gene has CDR1 SGHAT and CDR2 FQNNGV. The CDR3 sequence: CASSLVGQGAGYGNTIYF. The CDR3 nucleotides are TGTGCCAGCAGCTTAGTCGGACAGGGGGCGGGATATGGAAACACCATATATTTT.

The genes are TRBV6-5 and TRBJ2-3; D might be TRBD2 (6 bases). Germline CDR1 and CDR2: MNHEY and SVGAGI. Trimming took off 2 bases at V and 2 bases at J, with 14 bases between the two ends. The CDR3 runs to 16 residues. CDR3 coding DNA: TGTGCCAGCAGTTACGGGAGGCCCTACTCCACAGATACGCAGTATTTT. Translating it yields CASSYGRPYSTDTQYF.

The chain couples TRBV18 to TRBJ1-2; tentative D call: TRBD1 (6 bases). The CDR3 runs to 12 residues. Germline lookup yields CDR1 KGHSH and CDR2 LQKENI. With 4 bases removed from V and 7 bases from J, the gap between germline ends came to 10 bases. CDR3 sequence (DNA): TGTGCCAGCTCACAGCCAGGGGTTGGCTACACCTTC. Its protein product is CASSQPGVGYTF.

In its sample, this clone was seen a few times. This chain joins TRBV2 and TRBJ1-4; perhaps TRBD1 as D (6 bases). CDR1 is SNHLY, CDR2 FYNNEI, per germline. V was pared by 7 bases and J by 7 bases, with 22 bases between. This CDR3 spans 16 amino acids. For the CDR3, the DNA is TGTGCCAGCACCCTTCGCGCGGGGGGCGCACGTGAAAAACTGTTTTTT. It translates to CASTLRAGGAREKLFF.

This chain links TRBV6-6 with TRBJ2-1; 7 bases line up with TRBD2. Germline CDR1 reads MNHNY; CDR2 reads SVGAGI (reference sequence). CDR3 length equals 14 residues. V shed 5 bases and J 7 bases; nucleotides not matched to a gene: 8. The CDR3 nucleotides are TGTGCCAGCAGTACGCCGGGACTACCTAATGAGCAGTTCTTC. It codes for CASSTPGLPNEQFF.

The CDR3 coding sequence is TGTGCCAGCAGTGAAAATGGGGGAACTAATGAAAAACTGTTTTTT. This sequence encodes CASSENGGTNEKLFF. This rearrangement joins TRBV2 to TRBJ1-4, with D possibly matching TRBD1 (5 bases). The length of the CDR3 is 15 residues. V was pared by 2 bases and J by 1 base, with 8 bases between. The germline CDR1 and CDR2 sequences are SNHLY and FYNNEI.

The V call is TRBV4-1, the J call TRBJ2-1; unclear D gene. Germline values: CDR1 MGHRA, CDR2 YSYEKL. The CDR3 is 15 residues long. V lost 2 bases to trimming and J lost 0 bases, with 8 bases between them. Here the CDR3 DNA reads TGCGCCAGCAGCCAACCCCAGACCTCCTACAATGAGCAGTTCTTC. This translates into CASSQPQTSYNEQFF.

This clone was seen only a few times. The genes are TRBV25-1 and TRBJ1-1; D not resolved. Trimming took off 4 bases at V and 6 bases at J, with 12 bases between the two ends. Germline V lookup: CDR1 MGHDK, CDR2 SYGVNS. The CDR3 loop spans 13 amino acids. The CDR3 loop reads CASSARKGAEAFF. Written as DNA, the CDR3 is TGTGCCAGCAGTGCGCGAAAGGGAGCTGAAGCTTTCTTT.

This rearrangement joins TRBV28 to TRBJ1-1, with D unclear. In germline, CDR1 is MDHEN, CDR2 SYDVKM. Trimming took off 9 bases at V and 1 base at J, with 6 bases between the two ends. This CDR3 has 11 residues. CDR3 in amino acids: CASIENTEAFF. For the CDR3, the DNA is TGTGCCAGTATTGAGAACACTGAAGCTTTCTTT.

The rearrangement uses TRBV5-1 and TRBJ2-4; 7 bases line up with TRBD1. After removal of 1 base from V and 8 bases from J, the junction contained 9 bases not matched to a gene. The CDR3 has 15 amino acids. Germline V gene sequence: CDR1 SGHRS, CDR2 YFSETQ. CDR3: CASSLWNRGEDIQYF. DNA of the CDR3: TGCGCCAGCAGCTTGTGGAACAGGGGAGAGGACATTCAGTACTTC.

The gene calls are TRBV7-9 and TRBJ1-1; D not resolved. The length of the CDR3 is 12 residues. The V and J ends lost 3 bases and 11 bases respectively, with 13 bases between them. The germline gives CDR1 SEHNR, CDR2 FQNEAQ (reference sequence). The CDR3 coding sequence is TGTGCCAGCAGCTTGGCTGCAGACCGGGCTTTCTTT. This translates into CASSLAADRAFF.

V gene TRBV2 combines with J gene TRBJ1-5, with D possibly matching TRBD1 (5 bases). CDR1 is SNHLY and CDR2 is FYNNEI in the germline V gene. Trimming took 2 bases from V and 4 from J, leaving 15 bases between them. The CDR3 sequence is 16 residues long. For the CDR3, the DNA is TGTGCCAGCAGTGAAATTAGGGGTCAGGATAATCAGCCCCAGCATTTT. This translates into CASSEIRGQDNQPQHF. The variable domain in full, completed from reference TRBV2 and TRBJ1-5, reads EPEVTQTPSHQVTQMGQEVILRCVPISNHLYFYWYRQILGQKVEFLVSFYNNEISEKSEIFDDQFSVERPDGSNFTLKIRSTKLEDSAMYFCASSEIRGQDNQPQHFGDGTRLSIL.

The CDR3: CASLTRVGREAFF. The DNA for the CDR3 is TGTGCCAGTCTGACGCGAGTGGGCCGGGAAGCTTTCTTT. The genes are TRBV6-1 and TRBJ1-1, with D unresolved. The ends were cut back, 9 bases at V and 8 bases at J, with 19 bases in the middle. The germline gives CDR1 MNHNS, CDR2 SASEGT. The CDR3 contains 13 residues.